This is a list of T cell receptor beta chains from one sample in a study of T cell repertoires in cytomegalovirus infection. From the reads, TCRdb called clonotypes with MiXCR, one entry per CDR3 protein. The repertoire consists of around 450,000 distinct CDR3 sequences, with around 11% occurring once and the leading ten covering roughly 10%. Sequencing input: PBMCs. These TCRs come from a human donor in good health (CMV status not recorded). Some clones in this sample may be carry-over from other donors' samples. Each CDR3 is given with its conserved first and last residue. Each record gives: V gene, J gene, D gene, clone size, CDR3 protein, CDR3 DNA. D genes are given only for firm matches. Clone size is shown for a subset of rows, as once, few, many or a class of expanded clone.

v_gene: TRBV11-3; j_gene: TRBJ2-1; d_gene: .; abundance: many; CDR3aa: CASSPRGGPYNEQFF; CDR3nt: TGTGCCAGCAGCCCCAGGGGGGGTCCCTACAATGAGCAGTTCTTC
v_gene: TRBV28; j_gene: TRBJ2-3; d_gene: TRBD2; abundance: many; CDR3aa: CASRSTGLVTDTQYF; CDR3nt: TGTGCCAGCAGATCGACGGGACTAGTCACAGATACGCAGTATTTT
v_gene: TRBV5-6; j_gene: TRBJ2-7; d_gene: TRBD2; abundance: .; CDR3aa: CASSLRSGGPYEQYF; CDR3nt: TGTGCCAGCAGCTTGAGGAGCGGGGGACCCTACGAGCAGTACTTC
v_gene: TRBV9; j_gene: TRBJ2-1; d_gene: .; abundance: many; CDR3aa: CASSEEGQLSYNEQFF; CDR3nt: TGTGCCAGCAGCGAGGAGGGACAGCTCTCCTACAATGAGCAGTTCTTC
v_gene: TRBV20-1; j_gene: TRBJ2-1; d_gene: .; abundance: .; CDR3aa: CSASWGIRFNEQFF; CDR3nt: TGCAGTGCGTCCTGGGGGATTCGTTTCAATGAGCAGTTCTTC
v_gene: TRBV3-1; j_gene: TRBJ1-5; d_gene: .; abundance: .; CDR3aa: CASSPGPYSNQPQHF; CDR3nt: TGTGCCAGCAGCCCCGGCCCGTATAGCAATCAGCCCCAGCATTTT
v_gene: TRBV28; j_gene: TRBJ2-5; d_gene: .; abundance: medium-sized; CDR3aa: CASSLLARVRETQYF; CDR3nt: TGTGCCAGCAGTTTATTGGCCAGGGTAAGAGAGACCCAGTACTTC
v_gene: TRBV30; j_gene: TRBJ2-7; d_gene: TRBD2; abundance: few; CDR3aa: CAWTAGVSYEQYF; CDR3nt: TGTGCCTGGACGGCGGGGGTCTCCTACGAGCAGTACTTC
v_gene: TRBV27; j_gene: TRBJ1-5; d_gene: .; abundance: many; CDR3aa: CASSLGGGRVPQHF; CDR3nt: TGTGCCAGCAGCCTGGGGGGGGGACGTGTGCCCCAGCATTTT
v_gene: TRBV5-4; j_gene: TRBJ1-5; d_gene: .; abundance: .; CDR3aa: CASSPGTGLQPQHF; CDR3nt: TGTGCCAGCAGCCCCGGGACCGGGTTACAGCCCCAGCATTTT
v_gene: TRBV12-5; j_gene: TRBJ1-2; d_gene: TRBD1; abundance: few; CDR3aa: CASGFVGGGYTF; CDR3nt: TGTGCTAGTGGTTTTGTAGGGGGCGGCTACACCTTC
v_gene: TRBV7-9; j_gene: TRBJ1-2; d_gene: .; abundance: many; CDR3aa: CASSLEAGFHGYTF; CDR3nt: TGTGCCAGCAGCTTAGAAGCCGGGTTCCATGGCTACACCTTC
v_gene: TRBV27; j_gene: TRBJ1-2; d_gene: .; abundance: once; CDR3aa: CASSFRDVGPHGYTF; CDR3nt: TGTGCCAGCAGTTTTAGAGACGTCGGACCCCATGGCTACACCTTC
v_gene: TRBV12-3/TRBV12-4; j_gene: TRBJ1-1; d_gene: TRBD1; abundance: many; CDR3aa: CASSRQGQNTEAFF; CDR3nt: TGTGCCAGCAGTCGACAGGGGCAGAACACTGAAGCTTTCTTT
v_gene: TRBV29-1; j_gene: TRBJ1-2; d_gene: .; abundance: .; CDR3aa: CSVDTFYGYTF; CDR3nt: TGCAGCGTTGACACGTTCTATGGCTACACCTTC
v_gene: TRBV19; j_gene: TRBJ2-1; d_gene: .; abundance: many; CDR3aa: CASRSGGPYNEQFF; CDR3nt: TGTGCCAGTAGGTCCGGGGGTCCCTACAATGAGCAGTTCTTC
v_gene: TRBV7-8; j_gene: TRBJ1-5; d_gene: TRBD1; abundance: many; CDR3aa: CASSLVPRGRNQPQHF; CDR3nt: TGTGCCAGCAGCTTAGTCCCCAGGGGGAGGAATCAGCCCCAGCATTTT
v_gene: TRBV5-1; j_gene: TRBJ2-7; d_gene: .; abundance: .; CDR3aa: CASIAYEQYF; CDR3nt: TGCGCCAGCATTGCCTACGAGCAGTACTTC
v_gene: TRBV11-3; j_gene: TRBJ2-5; d_gene: .; abundance: few; CDR3aa: CASSLDLKETQYF; CDR3nt: TGTGCCAGCAGCTTAGATTTGAAAGAGACCCAGTACTTC
v_gene: TRBV7-9; j_gene: TRBJ2-5; d_gene: .; abundance: .; CDR3aa: CASSPAMPETRESGETQYF; CDR3nt: TGTGCCAGCAGCCCCGCTATGCCCGAAACCAGAGAGTCGGGAGAGACCCAGTACTTC